The 10 T cell receptor beta chains listed next were all sequenced from one sample in a study of OX40 agonist ivuxolimab in advanced cancers. Measured with immunoSEQ multiplex PCR; TCRdb has only the in-frame clones, and not every one. The data show approximately 70,000 clones, approximately 86% seen once. This specimen was CD4+ or CD8+ T cells sorted from blood, taken in a trial of the OX40 agonist ivuxolimab. These receptors came from an adult with an advanced solid tumor such as melanoma, head and neck, liver or kidney cancer.

The chain employs TRBV7-2 and TRBJ1-1; D perhaps matches TRBD1 (5 bases). Trimming pared 5 bases from V and 0 bases from J, leaving 19 bases between. The CDR3 covers 17 residues. The germline CDR1 and CDR2 sequences are SGHTA and FQGNSA. DNA of the CDR3: TGTGCCAGCAGCACGCGGGGGGGTCTACACATGAACACTGAAGCTTTCTTT. It is translated as CASSTRGGLHMNTEAFF.

V and J are TRBV5-1 and TRBJ1-2, with 7 bases fitting TRBD1. The CDR3 totals 13 residues. CDR1 and CDR2 (germline): SGHRS, YFSETQ. The V and J ends lost 5 bases and 3 bases, in that order; junction bases with no gene match: 4. The CDR3, as DNA: TGCGCCAGCAGTTGGCAGGGGGACTATGGCTACACCTTC. Protein sequence: CASSWQGDYGYTF.

The chain combines TRBV7-6 with TRBJ2-7; a possible D gene is TRBD2 (5 bases). CDR1 and CDR2 from the germline V gene are SGHVS and FNYEAQ. The CDR3 has 16 amino acids. V gave up 0 bases and J gave up 3 bases, with 15 bases separating them. The CDR3 region has the DNA TGTGCCAGCAGCTTAGCTCCCCCGGGAACCATCTACGAGCAGTACTTC. Its protein is CASSLAPPGTIYEQYF.

This chain links TRBV7-2 with TRBJ1-4; D call uncertain. The germline V gene has CDR1 SGHTA and CDR2 FQGNSA. V was shortened by 5 bases and J by 8 bases, with 15 bases between the two germline ends. The CDR3 totals 14 residues. The CDR3 region has the DNA TGTGCCAGCAGCCCAACGACCGGAGGAGAAAAACTGTTTTTT. Amino acid sequence: CASSPTTGGEKLFF. Together with reference TRBV7-2 and TRBJ1-4, the CDR3 gives the full variable domain: GAGVSQSPSNKVTEKGKDVELRCDPISGHTALYWYRQSLGQGLEFLIYFQGNSAPDKSGLPSDRFSAERTGGSVSTLTIQRTQQEDSAVYLCASSPTTGGEKLFFGSGTQLSVL.

The rearrangement uses TRBV7-3 and TRBJ2-7; 8 nucleotides align to TRBD1. This CDR3 is built from 16 residues. Germline values: CDR1 SGHTA, CDR2 FQGTGA. The V gene end was trimmed by 5 bases and the J gene end by 7 bases; junction bases not matched to a gene: 16. The DNA of the CDR3 is TGTGCCAGCAGCCAATGGGACAGGAGCTCCCCTAATGAGCAGTACTTC. It specifies CASSQWDRSSPNEQYF.

This chain joins TRBV15 and TRBJ2-7; the match to TRBD2 covers 11 bases. The CDR3 is made up of 15 amino acids. Germline CDR1 reads LNHNV; CDR2 reads YYDKDF (reference sequence). The J segment lost 6 bases and the V segment lost 3 bases, leaving 7 bases of the junction unmatched. Here the CDR3 reads CATSRISGRAGEQYF. The CDR3 bases are TGTGCCACCAGCAGGATTAGCGGGAGGGCCGGCGAGCAGTACTTC.

The table lists this clone with a count of one. V and J are TRBV6-1 and TRBJ2-5; perhaps TRBD1 as D (6 bases). This CDR3 has 11 amino acids. V lost 8 bases to trimming and J lost 5 bases, with 9 bases between them. The germline V gene encodes CDR1 MNHNS and CDR2 SASEGT. CDR3 coding DNA: TGTGCCAGCCGGGACACCGAGACCCAGTACTTC. Amino acids: CASRDTETQYF.

This chain links TRBV7-9 with TRBJ2-7; 13 bases are a match to TRBD2. V gave up 5 bases and J gave up 4 bases; unmatched junction bases: 8. Germline values: CDR1 SEHNR, CDR2 FQNEAQ (reference sequence). The CDR3 has 16 residues. The CDR3 loop reads CASSPRTSGSLYEQYF. CDR3 nucleotide sequence: TGTGCCAGCAGCCCCCGGACTAGCGGGAGTTTATACGAGCAGTACTTC. Full variable domain (missing parts from reference TRBV7-9 and TRBJ2-7): DTGVSQNPRHKITKRGQNVTFRCDPISEHNRLYWYRQTLGQGPEFLTYFQNEAQLEKSRLLSDRFSAERPKGSFSTLEIQRTEQGDSAMYLCASSPRTSGSLYEQYFGPGTRLTVT.

This chain joins TRBV19 and TRBJ1-1; D is unresolved. Trimming stripped 4 bases from V and 3 bases from J, with 6 bases between. Germline assignment: CDR1 LNHDA and CDR2 SQIVND (reference sequence). This CDR3 spans 12 amino acids. The CDR3 loop is CASSTEDTEAFF. The CDR3 DNA reads as TGTGCCAGTAGTACGGAAGACACTGAAGCTTTCTTT.

The chain uses TRBV7-8 and TRBJ2-5, with D unclear. This CDR3 is built from 10 residues. The germline CDR1 and CDR2 sequences are SGHVS and FQNEAQ. Trimming shortened V by 1 base and J by 6 bases, and 0 bases separated the two germline ends. CDR3 DNA: TGTGCCAGCAGCTTAGAGACCCAGTACTTC. Translating gives CASSLETQYF.